These T cell receptor beta chains were read from a single sample in a study of T cell clusters in autoimmune cytopenias. TCRdb reprocessed the multiplex PCR reads and stores each CDR3 protein as one record, lacking DNA. The data include about 3,900 distinct CDR3 sequences; the top ten clones carry approximately 15%. Sequencing used peripheral blood. The receptors come from a human donor with an autoimmune cytopenia or autoimmune hepatitis (not recorded which). The CDR3 runs from the conserved cysteine through the conserved F or W. Not all rows give a size; the values are once, few, many and, for expanded clones, a class.

j_gene: TRBJ1-5
abundance: .
v_gene: TRBV6-2/TRBV6-3
CDR3aa: CAIQRLAGEHTDTQYF

j_gene: TRBJ2-7
abundance: .
v_gene: TRBV10-3
CDR3aa: CAIRDGTYEQYF

j_gene: TRBJ1-6
abundance: .
v_gene: TRBV6-1
CDR3aa: CASSLIGNSPLHF

j_gene: TRBJ2-3
abundance: medium-sized
v_gene: TRBV12-3/TRBV12-4
CDR3aa: CASGRGTGIDTQYF

j_gene: TRBJ2-3
abundance: medium-sized
v_gene: TRBV12-3/TRBV12-4
CDR3aa: CASSLSLGSYTQYF

j_gene: TRBJ2-5
abundance: medium-sized
v_gene: TRBV5-6
CDR3aa: CASSRDGGAETQYF

j_gene: TRBJ2-7
abundance: .
v_gene: TRBV11-1
CDR3aa: CASSLDPSGAEQYF

j_gene: TRBJ1-1
abundance: .
v_gene: TRBV11-1
CDR3aa: CASSPKPGGSTEAFF

j_gene: TRBJ2-5
abundance: .
v_gene: TRBV20-1
CDR3aa: CSAGGGVGETQYF

j_gene: TRBJ2-2
abundance: medium-sized
v_gene: TRBV12-3/TRBV12-4
CDR3aa: CASSLSSRGGGELFF

j_gene: TRBJ2-1
abundance: medium-sized
v_gene: TRBV19
CDR3aa: CASRNDRDPNEQFF

j_gene: TRBJ1-3
abundance: .
v_gene: TRBV12-3/TRBV12-4
CDR3aa: CASRSTWTVRNTIYF

j_gene: TRBJ1-1
abundance: medium-sized
v_gene: TRBV29-1
CDR3aa: CSVEGRRGADTEAFF

j_gene: TRBJ2-2
abundance: medium-sized
v_gene: TRBV29-1
CDR3aa: CSVESDTGELFF

j_gene: TRBJ2-2
abundance: .
v_gene: TRBV30
CDR3aa: CAWSVARHTGELFF

j_gene: TRBJ1-1
abundance: medium-sized
v_gene: TRBV19
CDR3aa: CASSAARRPTNTEAFF

j_gene: TRBJ2-3
abundance: medium-sized
v_gene: TRBV6-4
CDR3aa: CASSAGLAGGPDTQYF

j_gene: TRBJ1-1
abundance: medium-sized
v_gene: TRBV30
CDR3aa: CAWTTGFVSDTEAFF

j_gene: TRBJ2-2
abundance: medium-sized
v_gene: TRBV6-6
CDR3aa: CASSYGENTGELFF

j_gene: TRBJ1-1
abundance: .
v_gene: TRBV6-5
CDR3aa: CASSYAGGTAEAFF

j_gene: TRBJ2-7
abundance: medium-sized
v_gene: TRBV27
CDR3aa: CASSLSWDTTYEQYF

j_gene: TRBJ2-1
abundance: large
v_gene: TRBV29-1
CDR3aa: CSVVGSYNEQFF

j_gene: TRBJ1-4
abundance: .
v_gene: TRBV4-3
CDR3aa: CASSYSGTNEKLFF

j_gene: TRBJ2-1
abundance: medium-sized
v_gene: TRBV29-1
CDR3aa: CSGQGYNEQFF

j_gene: TRBJ2-5
abundance: .
v_gene: TRBV5-1
CDR3aa: CASSPLGGVLQETQYF

j_gene: TRBJ2-2
abundance: .
v_gene: TRBV5-5
CDR3aa: CASSLAAWRDTGELFF

j_gene: TRBJ2-2
abundance: medium-sized
v_gene: TRBV30
CDR3aa: CAWKISGSGNTGELFF

j_gene: TRBJ2-7
abundance: medium-sized
v_gene: TRBV15
CDR3aa: CATSRAGLAAYEQYF

j_gene: TRBJ2-7
abundance: medium-sized
v_gene: TRBV30
CDR3aa: CALGEGLAGLYEQYF

j_gene: TRBJ2-6
abundance: medium-sized
v_gene: TRBV19
CDR3aa: CASSIAAGLVSGANVLTF

j_gene: TRBJ2-5
abundance: medium-sized
v_gene: TRBV6-5
CDR3aa: CASSYSGETQYF

j_gene: TRBJ2-3
abundance: .
v_gene: TRBV6-4
CDR3aa: CASSAEGRGDTQYF